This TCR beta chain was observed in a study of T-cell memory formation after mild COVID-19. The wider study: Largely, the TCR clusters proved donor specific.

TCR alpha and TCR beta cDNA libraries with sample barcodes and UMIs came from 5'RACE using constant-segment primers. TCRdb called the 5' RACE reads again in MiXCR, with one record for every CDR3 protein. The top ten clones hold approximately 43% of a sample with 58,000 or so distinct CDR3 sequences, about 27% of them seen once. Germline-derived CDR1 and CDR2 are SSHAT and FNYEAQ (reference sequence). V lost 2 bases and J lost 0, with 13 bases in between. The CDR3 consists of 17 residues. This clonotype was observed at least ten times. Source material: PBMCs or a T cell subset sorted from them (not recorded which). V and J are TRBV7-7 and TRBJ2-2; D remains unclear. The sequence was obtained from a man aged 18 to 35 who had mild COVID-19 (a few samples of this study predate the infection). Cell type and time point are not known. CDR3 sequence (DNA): TGTGCCAGCAGCTTATCTATGGCGGACGCGAACACCGGGGAGCTGTTTTTT. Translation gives CASSLSMADANTGELFF. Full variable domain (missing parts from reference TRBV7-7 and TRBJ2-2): GAGVSQSPRYKVTKRGQDVTLRCDPISSHATLYWYQQALGQGPEFLTYFNYEAQPDKSGLPSDRFSAERPEGSISTLTIQRTEQRDSAMYRCASSLSMADANTGELFFGEGSRLTVL.